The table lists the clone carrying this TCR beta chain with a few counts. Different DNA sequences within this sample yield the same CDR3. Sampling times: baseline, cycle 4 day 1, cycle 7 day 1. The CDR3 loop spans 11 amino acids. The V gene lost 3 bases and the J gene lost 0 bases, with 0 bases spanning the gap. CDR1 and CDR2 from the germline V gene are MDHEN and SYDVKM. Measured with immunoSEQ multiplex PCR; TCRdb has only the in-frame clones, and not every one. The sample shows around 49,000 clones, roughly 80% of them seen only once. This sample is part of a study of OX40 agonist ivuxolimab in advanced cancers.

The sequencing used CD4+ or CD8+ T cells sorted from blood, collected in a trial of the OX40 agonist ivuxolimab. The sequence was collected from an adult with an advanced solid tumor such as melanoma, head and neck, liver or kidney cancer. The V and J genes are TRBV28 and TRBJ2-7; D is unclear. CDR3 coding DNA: TGTGCCAGCAGTTTCTCCTACGAGCAGTACTTC. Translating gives CASSFSYEQYF. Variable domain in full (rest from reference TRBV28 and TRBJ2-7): DVKVTQSSRYLVKRTGEKVFLECVQDMDHENMFWYRQDPGLGLRLIYFSYDVKMKEKGDIPEGYSVSREKKERFSLILESASTNQTSMYLCASSFSYEQYFGPGTRLTVT.